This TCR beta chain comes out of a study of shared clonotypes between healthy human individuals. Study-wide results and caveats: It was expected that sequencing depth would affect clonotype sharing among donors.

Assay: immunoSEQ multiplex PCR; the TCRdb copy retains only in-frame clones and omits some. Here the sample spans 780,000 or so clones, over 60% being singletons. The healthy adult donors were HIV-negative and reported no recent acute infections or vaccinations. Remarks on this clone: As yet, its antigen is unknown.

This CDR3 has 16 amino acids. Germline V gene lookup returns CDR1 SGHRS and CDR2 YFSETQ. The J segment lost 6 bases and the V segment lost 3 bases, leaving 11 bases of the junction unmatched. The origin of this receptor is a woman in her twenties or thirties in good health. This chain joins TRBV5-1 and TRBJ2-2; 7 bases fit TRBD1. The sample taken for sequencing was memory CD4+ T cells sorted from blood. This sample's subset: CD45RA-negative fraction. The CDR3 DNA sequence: TGCGCCAGCAGCTGGCAGACAGGGAGTGGGGCCGGGGAGCTGTTTTTT. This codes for CASSWQTGSGAGELFF.